These T cell receptor beta chains were read from a single sample in a study of blood T cell repertoires in COVID-19. The repertoire was sequenced with immunoSEQ multiplex PCR; TCRdb's copy has only in-frame clones and lacks some. The sample lists over 200,000 clones; 70% to 85% were seen once. The sequenced material came from PBMCs or T cells enriched from blood (not recorded which). The receptors were gathered from a man aged 60 to 69 who had recovered from COVID-19. The CDR3 runs from the conserved cysteine through the conserved F or W. The order of the fields is D gene, V gene, J gene, clone size, CDR3 length, CDR3 DNA, CDR3 protein. The D gene is left open where the match is weak. Only some rows state a clone size, as once, few, many or a class for expanded clones.

>TRBD1|TRBV3-1/TRBV3-2|TRBJ1-2|.|15
TGTGCCAGCAGCTATGAGACAGGGGGAATCTATGGCTACACCTTC
CASSYETGGIYGYTF
>TRBD1|TRBV12-3/TRBV12-4|TRBJ2-7|.|13
TGTGCCAGCAGTTTAGAGAGGGGGCGCGAGCAGTACTTC
CASSLERGREQYF
>.|TRBV10-2|TRBJ1-5|few|16
TGCGCCAGCAGTGAGTCGGGAGGCGGGGGCAATCAGCCCCAGCATTTT
CASSESGGGGNQPQHF
>.|TRBV5-4|TRBJ1-2|.|15
TGTGCCAGCAGCTCGGAGGGGCTCTTCCACTATGGCTACACCTTC
CASSSEGLFHYGYTF
>.|TRBV6-1|TRBJ1-3|.|14
TGTGCCAGCAGTGAGTCGAACAGAGGAAACACCATATATTTT
CASSESNRGNTIYF
>.|TRBV3-1/TRBV3-2|TRBJ1-3|.|14
TGTGCCAGCAGCGCGGGCTCGGCTGGAAACACCATATATTTT
CASSAGSAGNTIYF
>.|TRBV12-3/TRBV12-4|TRBJ1-1|.|13
TGTGCCAGCGCCGATCGTCGGGGCACTGAAGCTTTCTTT
CASADRRGTEAFF
>.|TRBV7-9|TRBJ1-1|few|16
TGTGCCAGCAGCTTAGGACAGATTAGTTTCAACACTGAAGCTTTCTTT
CASSLGQISFNTEAFF
>.|TRBV6-5|TRBJ2-7|once|13
TGTGCCAGCAGTAGGACACTTACCTACGAGCAGTACTTC
CASSRTLTYEQYF
>.|TRBV7-9|TRBJ2-3|.|14
TGTGCCAGCAGCTTTGCGGGGACGGCAGATACGCAGTATTTT
CASSFAGTADTQYF
>TRBD1|TRBV4-3|TRBJ1-4|.|18
TGCGCCAGCAGCCAAGAGCGGGGGACAGGGGGATTAGGCGAAAAACTGTTTTTT
CASSQERGTGGLGEKLFF
>.|TRBV19|TRBJ1-5|once|13
TGTGCCAGTAGTATAGATGGAGATCAGCCCCAGCATTTT
CASSIDGDQPQHF
>TRBD2|TRBV6-5|TRBJ2-7|.|15
TGTGCCAGCAGAACTAGCGGGGGTTCCTTCTACGAGCAGTACTTC
CASRTSGGSFYEQYF
>TRBD2|TRBV4-2|TRBJ2-5|.|18
TGTGCCAGCAGCCAAACTAGCGGGGGGGCCGCGGGTGTGTCGACCCAGTACTTC
CASSQTSGGAAGVSTQYF
>.|TRBV6-2/TRBV6-3|TRBJ2-7|once|15
TGTGCCAGCAGTTACCTGACAGGAGGAGGCTACGAGCAGTACTTC
CASSYLTGGGYEQYF